This is a list of T cell receptor beta chains from one sample in a study of blood T cell repertoires in COVID-19. Sequencing was performed with immunoSEQ multiplex PCR; in TCRdb, only in-frame clones are kept and a portion is missing. The sample contains over 130,000 clones, about 79% of which appear only once. The specimen sequenced was PBMCs or T cells enriched from blood (not recorded which). Receptor source: a woman between 50 and 59 years old who had recovered from COVID-19. Each CDR3 is given with its conserved first and last residue. A D gene is named only where the DNA matches it firmly. Clone size is given for some rows only: seen once, a few or many times, or a class if the clone is expanded.

cdr3_length,clone_size,d_call,v_call,j_call,cdr3_aa,cdr3_nt
14,.,.,TRBV7-8,TRBJ2-7,CASTLVGGLVEQYF,TGTGCCAGCACCCTGGTCGGGGGGCTGGTCGAGCAGTACTTC
15,.,.,TRBV18,TRBJ2-3,CASSPIRHSTDTQYF,TGTGCCAGCTCACCAATCCGACATAGCACAGATACGCAGTATTTT
17,.,TRBD1,TRBV28,TRBJ1-5,CASSSQTKTGFIQPQHF,TGTGCCAGCAGTTCCCAAACCAAGACAGGGTTCATCCAGCCCCAGCATTTT
14,.,.,TRBV7-2,TRBJ2-7,CASSLALLDYEQYF,TGTGCCAGCAGCTTAGCGCTCCTAGACTACGAGCAGTACTTC
15,once,TRBD1,TRBV3-1/TRBV3-2,TRBJ2-2,CASSLRDSNTGELFF,TGTGCCAGCAGCCTCCGGGACAGCAACACCGGGGAGCTGTTTTTT
16,.,.,TRBV7-2,TRBJ1-1,CASSLRLGESGTEAFF,TGTGCCAGCAGCCTCCGCCTCGGGGAGAGCGGCACTGAAGCTTTCTTT
20,.,TRBD2,TRBV4-1,TRBJ2-3,CASSQGPGIQRGSATDTQYF,TGCGCCAGCAGCCAGGGGCCGGGCATTCAACGCGGGAGTGCCACAGATACGCAGTATTTT
15,.,TRBD2,TRBV13,TRBJ2-7,CASSSGTSEPYEQYF,TGTGCCAGCAGCTCCGGGACTAGCGAGCCCTACGAGCAGTACTTC
13,once,.,TRBV18,TRBJ1-5,CASSGGSNQPQHF,TGTGCCAGCTCAGGGGGGAGTAATCAGCCCCAGCATTTT
12,.,.,TRBV5-1,TRBJ2-2,CASSSNTGELFF,TGCGCCAGCAGCTCAAACACCGGGGAGCTGTTTTTT
11,.,.,TRBV19,TRBJ1-2,CASSISRGYTF,TGTGCCAGTAGTATCAGTCGTGGCTACACCTTC
13,.,TRBD1,TRBV2,TRBJ2-1,CASRETGDNEQFF,TGTGCCAGCAGGGAAACAGGGGATAATGAGCAGTTCTTC
15,.,.,TRBV2,TRBJ2-3,CASSEATASTDTQYF,TGTGCCAGCAGTGAAGCGACAGCTAGCACAGATACGCAGTATTTT
16,.,TRBD1,TRBV29-1,TRBJ1-1,CSVRGGREFMNTEAFF,TGCAGCGTCCGAGGGGGCCGAGAGTTCATGAACACTGAAGCTTTCTTT
14,.,.,TRBV12-5,TRBJ1-1,CASGLVLGAGEAFF,TGTGCTAGTGGTTTGGTTCTAGGGGCGGGAGAAGCTTTCTTT
16,.,TRBD2,TRBV4-2,TRBJ2-5,CASSQDGLARRKTQYF,TGTGCCAGCAGCCAAGATGGACTAGCGAGGAGGAAGACCCAGTACTTC
15,.,.,TRBV5-1,TRBJ2-2,CASSPQGGDTGELFF,TGCGCCAGCAGCCCCCAGGGTGGTGATACCGGGGAGCTGTTTTTT
15,.,.,TRBV5-1,TRBJ1-4,CASSLGSYEGEKLFF,TGCGCCAGCAGCTTGGGCAGTTATGAGGGAGAAAAACTGTTTTTT
11,.,.,TRBV29-1,TRBJ2-7,CSVTRNYEQYF,TGCAGCGTTACTAGGAACTACGAGCAGTACTTC
13,.,TRBD1,TRBV3-1/TRBV3-2,TRBJ2-1,CASSQDRENEQFF,TGTGCCAGCAGTCAGGACAGGGAGAATGAGCAGTTCTTC
14,.,.,TRBV3-1/TRBV3-2,TRBJ1-3,CASSQEYSGNTIYF,TGTGCCAGCAGCCAAGAATACTCTGGAAACACCATATATTTT
15,.,.,TRBV18,TRBJ1-2,CASSPPNGAEVGYTF,TGTGCCAGCTCACCACCGAATGGGGCAGAGGTCGGCTACACCTTC
14,.,.,TRBV12-2,TRBJ2-7,CASPNQGASYEQYF,TGTGCAAGTCCCAACCAGGGGGCCTCCTACGAGCAGTACTTC
12,.,.,TRBV10-3,TRBJ1-2,CAMGHQPYGYTF,TGTGCCATGGGACACCAACCCTATGGCTACACCTTC
16,.,TRBD1,TRBV19,TRBJ1-2,CASSRRGTAPAYGYTF,TGTGCCAGTAGTAGACGCGGGACAGCGCCGGCCTATGGCTACACCTTC
14,.,TRBD2,TRBV19,TRBJ2-3,CASSGLAKSDTQYF,TGTGCCAGTTCGGGACTAGCGAAGTCAGATACGCAGTATTTT
16,.,TRBD2,TRBV7-8,TRBJ2-7,CASSPYRVAGGYEQYF,TGTGCCAGCAGCCCATACCGGGTAGCGGGAGGCTACGAGCAGTACTTC
16,.,.,TRBV28,TRBJ1-6,CASSRFVRSYNSPLHF,TGTGCCAGCAGCCGGTTCGTCCGCTCCTATAATTCACCCCTCCACTTT
13,.,.,TRBV5-1,TRBJ1-2,CASTSRTDYGYTF,TGCGCCAGTACCTCTAGGACAGACTATGGCTACACCTTC
14,once,.,TRBV7-9,TRBJ1-1,CASTPGGADTEAFF,TGTGCCAGCACCCCGGGGGGGGCTGACACTGAAGCTTTCTTT
13,.,.,TRBV10-3,TRBJ1-2,CAIRTEGGYGYTF,TGTGCCATCAGGACAGAAGGGGGCTATGGCTACACCTTC
17,.,TRBD1,TRBV28,TRBJ1-6,CASSSGTASSYNSPLHF,TGTGCCAGCAGCTCCGGGACAGCTAGCTCCTATAATTCACCCCTCCACTTT
15,.,.,TRBV5-1,TRBJ2-1,CASSSGQSPYNEQFF,TGCGCCAGCAGCTCAGGGCAGAGTCCCTACAATGAGCAGTTCTTC
14,once,.,TRBV19,TRBJ2-5,CASSPSPVKETQYF,TGTGCCAGTAGTCCTAGCCCAGTGAAAGAGACCCAGTACTTC
14,.,.,TRBV27,TRBJ2-7,CASSLGRANNEQYF,TGTGCCAGCAGTTTGGGCAGGGCTAATAACGAGCAGTACTTC
15,.,TRBD1,TRBV4-1,TRBJ1-2,CASSQGDRVLGGYTF,TGCGCCAGCAGCCAAGGGGACAGAGTTTTAGGGGGCTACACCTTC
15,few,.,TRBV10-3,TRBJ2-7,CAISKSDRSSYEQYF,TGTGCCATCAGTAAGTCCGACAGGAGCTCCTACGAGCAGTACTTC
18,.,TRBD2,TRBV7-9,TRBJ2-1,CASSPPGAGGRGYNEQFF,TGTGCCAGCAGCCCACCCGGTGCGGGAGGGAGGGGCTACAATGAGCAGTTCTTC
14,.,TRBD1,TRBV19,TRBJ1-1,CASRGTGPNTEAFF,TGTGCCAGTAGGGGGACAGGGCCGAACACTGAAGCTTTCTTT
14,.,TRBD1,TRBV11-3,TRBJ2-7,CASSIRQGRLEQYF,TGTGCCAGCAGCATTCGACAGGGGAGGCTCGAGCAGTACTTC
15,.,.,TRBV19,TRBJ2-7,CASSPRQGGSYEQYF,TGTGCCAGTAGCCCGCGGCAGGGGGGCTCCTACGAGCAGTACTTC
16,few,TRBD1,TRBV4-1,TRBJ1-4,CASSQDRRGRNEKLFF,TGCGCCAGCAGCCAAGATCGAAGGGGGCGGAATGAAAAACTGTTTTTT
15,.,.,TRBV7-6,TRBJ2-7,CASSMRDKSSYEQYF,TGTGCCAGCAGCATGAGGGACAAGAGCTCCTACGAGCAGTACTTC
10,.,.,TRBV29-1,TRBJ2-5,CSVTGETQYF,TGCAGCGTTACAGGGGAGACCCAGTACTTC
18,once,TRBD2,TRBV11-2,TRBJ2-1,CASSSPRLAGAFYNEQFF,TGTGCCAGCAGCTCCCCCAGACTAGCGGGAGCATTCTACAATGAGCAGTTCTTC
14,once,TRBD2,TRBV11-3,TRBJ2-5,CASSRAGSAETQYF,TGTGCCAGCAGCCGAGCGGGATCCGCTGAGACCCAGTACTTC